Listed here are 21 T cell receptor beta chains from one sample, sequenced in a study of graft-versus-host responses after intestinal transplantation. Only in-frame clones appear in the TCRdb table, and some are missing; sequencing was by immunoSEQ multiplex PCR. The sample records over 85,000 clones, 93% being singletons. Antigen specificity for these receptors is unknown. The specimen was unstimulated CD8+ T cells sorted from spleen or lymph node cells, collected before intestinal transplant. These receptors all stem from a human donor who received an intestinal transplant.

The CDR3 sequence: CASSFEGSNDNEQFF. Written as DNA, the CDR3 is TGTGCCAGCAGCTTCGAAGGGAGTAACGACAATGAGCAGTTCTTC. The gene calls are TRBV7-3 and TRBJ2-1, with D perhaps matching TRBD2 (5 bases). Germline V lookup: CDR1 SGHTA, CDR2 FQGTGA. The V gene lost 3 bases and the J gene lost 5 bases, with 14 bases spanning the gap. The CDR3 runs to 15 residues.

The V and J genes are TRBV29-1 and TRBJ2-6; 8 nucleotides line up with TRBD2. The length of the CDR3 is 13 residues. The junction had 6 bases not matched to a gene; V was cut back by 6 bases and J by 8 bases. Per germline, CDR1 SQVTM and CDR2 ANQGSEA. In DNA form, the CDR3 reads TGCAGCGTGGCGGGGGGTCGGACCAACGTCCTGACTTTC. Protein: CSVAGGRTNVLTF.

In nucleotides, the CDR3 is TGTGCCAGCAGCTTAGCGGAGGGACTAGGATACGAGCAGTACTTC. It codes for CASSLAEGLGYEQYF. The chain employs TRBV7-6 and TRBJ2-7; 8 bases line up with TRBD2. Per germline, CDR1 SGHVS and CDR2 FNYEAQ. The V segment lost 0 bases and the J segment 4 bases; nucleotides outside the gene matches: 5. This CDR3 region has 15 residues.

This clone was recorded only once. The chain has TRBV6-5 and TRBJ1-1, with 9 bases matching TRBD1. The germline gives CDR1 MNHEY, CDR2 SVGAGI. Germline trimming cut 6 bases from V and 4 bases from J; bases unmatched to any gene: 9. This CDR3 is built from 15 residues. CDR3 sequence (DNA): TGTGCCAGCAGCCCCAGCGACAGGGGGGGCACTGAAGCTTTCTTT. Translating gives CASSPSDRGGTEAFF.

The V and J genes are TRBV7-9 and TRBJ2-7; the match to TRBD1 covers 10 bases. Per the germline V gene, CDR1 is SEHNR and CDR2 is FQNEAQ (reference sequence). J was trimmed by 2 bases and V by 4 bases; bases with no gene match: 5. The CDR3 runs to 15 residues. This CDR3 is CASSSPGQGTYEQYF. The DNA for the CDR3 is TGTGCCAGCAGCTCTCCGGGACAGGGGACCTACGAGCAGTACTTC.

The gene calls are TRBV2 and TRBJ2-3; D not resolved. CDR3 length: 14 amino acids. Looked up from germline, CDR1 is SNHLY and CDR2 is FYNNEI. With 3 bases removed from V and 0 bases from J, the gap between germline ends came to 7 bases. The CDR3 DNA reads TGTGCCAGCAGTGATAGTGCTAGCACAGATACGCAGTATTTT. It specifies CASSDSASTDTQYF.

V gene TRBV5-5 combines with J gene TRBJ1-5, with 9 bases identical to TRBD1. The CDR3 totals 14 residues. Looked up from germline, CDR1 is SGHKS and CDR2 is YYEKEE (reference sequence). Trimming cost V 4 bases and J 5 bases; bases outside gene matches: 4. CDR3 in DNA: TGTGCCAGCAGCCCGGGACAGGGACATCAGCCCCAGCATTTT. Residues: CASSPGQGHQPQHF.

J is TRBJ1-2 and V is TRBV30; D is unclear. The CDR3 totals 16 residues. Trimming removed 0 bases at V and 4 bases at J, with 18 bases between. Germline CDR1 is GTSNPN and CDR2 is SVGIG (reference sequence). The chain's CDR3 is CAWSVPNSATGYGYTF. For the CDR3, the DNA is TGTGCCTGGAGTGTACCCAACAGCGCTACGGGCTATGGCTACACCTTC.

This chain connects TRBV5-4 to TRBJ2-1, with a weak D call TRBD2 (5 bases). The ends were cut back, 2 bases at V and 5 bases at J, with 14 bases in the middle. The CDR3 totals 15 residues. Germline V gene sequence: CDR1 SGHNT, CDR2 YYREEE (reference sequence). The CDR3 region has the DNA TGTGCCAGCAGCTTAGGCGGGCTCTTAAACAATGAGCAGTTCTTC. As protein: CASSLGGLLNNEQFF.

The V and J genes are TRBV29-1 and TRBJ2-5, with TRBD2 matching 14 bases. The V gene end was trimmed by 2 bases and the J gene end by 2 bases; junction bases not matched to a gene: 10. CDR1 and CDR2 (germline): SQVTM, ANQGSEA. The CDR3 runs to 18 residues. CDR3 sequence (DNA): TGCAGCGTTGAAAGACTAGCGGGAGGGCCGTTTTGGCAAGAGACCCAGTACTTC. Amino acid sequence: CSVERLAGGPFWQETQYF.

V usage is TRBV7-9 and J usage is TRBJ2-3; 9 bases are a match to TRBD1. Germline lookup yields CDR1 SEHNR and CDR2 FQNEAQ (reference sequence). Trimming at V came to 3 bases and at J to 1 base, leaving 2 bases not matched to a gene. This CDR3 comprises 15 residues. The CDR3 bases are TGTGCCAGCAGCTTCACAGGGGGCGGCACAGATACGCAGTATTTT. It encodes CASSFTGGGTDTQYF.

To note about this clone: An end of the junction differs from the germline gene, which may be a read error. The J gene is TRBJ2-7, the V gene TRBV4-1; the match to TRBD2 covers 8 bases. The CDR3 totals 14 residues. From germline, CDR1 is MGHRA and CDR2 YSYEKL. In DNA, the CDR3 is TGTGCCAGCAGCCCCGTGGCAGCGGGAGACGAGCAGTACTTC. This gives the protein CASSPVAAGDEQYF.

This chain uses TRBV5-6 with TRBJ2-1; 11 bases are shared with TRBD2. V shed 3 bases, J shed 4 bases, and the junction held 12 bases outside the gene matches. Germline V gene data show CDR1 as SGHDT and CDR2 as YYEEEE. CDR3 length: 18 residues. CDR3 amino acids: CASSWGGRLAGPYNEQFF. The CDR3 DNA follows: TGTGCCAGCAGCTGGGGGGGCCGACTAGCGGGACCTTACAATGAGCAGTTCTTC.

This chain connects TRBV5-4 to TRBJ2-2; D gene unclear. The length of the CDR3 is 15 residues. V was shortened by 1 base and J by 4 bases, with 11 bases between the two germline ends. Germline-derived CDR1 and CDR2 are SGHNT and YYREEE (reference sequence). DNA of the CDR3: TGTGCCAGCAGCTTGTTCCCTGGATCCACCGGGGAGCTGTTTTTT. Protein product: CASSLFPGSTGELFF.

This chain connects TRBV21-1 to TRBJ1-5. TRBV21-1 is annotated as a pseudogene. This CDR3 has 17 amino acids. The CDR3 sequence: CASTVAWRLYSNQPQHF. In DNA form, the CDR3 reads TGTGCCAGCACCGTGGCCTGGAGGCTTTATAGCAATCAGCCCCAGCATTTT.

The V gene is TRBV2, the J gene TRBJ2-7, with TRBD1 matching over 9 bases. This CDR3 has 13 amino acids. The junction had 9 bases not matched to a gene; V was cut back by 8 bases and J by 7 bases. Looked up from germline, CDR1 is SNHLY and CDR2 is FYNNEI. The chain's CDR3 is CASREDRGGEQYF. As DNA, the CDR3 is TGTGCCAGCCGGGAGGACAGGGGCGGGGAGCAGTACTTC.

J is TRBJ2-7 and V is TRBV5-6; a weak D match, TRBD2 (6 bases). The CDR3 loop spans 13 amino acids. Trimming stripped 2 bases from V and 7 bases from J, with 13 bases between. The germline V gene encodes CDR1 SGHDT and CDR2 YYEEEE. CDR3 region: CASSFKRVAEQYF. For the CDR3, the DNA is TGTGCCAGCAGCTTTAAGCGGGTGGCGGAGCAGTACTTC.

The chain combines TRBV5-6 with TRBJ1-1; perhaps TRBD1 as D (5 bases). The V gene lost 5 bases and the J gene lost 6 bases, with 11 bases spanning the gap. CDR1 is SGHDT and CDR2 is YYEEEE in the germline V gene. CDR3 length: 12 residues. The CDR3 nucleotides read TGTGCCAGCAGATCGGGGGGGGCTGAAGCTTTCTTT. Translating gives CASRSGGAEAFF.

This chain connects TRBV9 to TRBJ1-1, with D unclear. V lost 6 bases and J 0 bases, leaving 18 bases between the germline ends. CDR1 is SGDLS and CDR2 is YYNGEE in the germline V gene. The CDR3 length is 16 residues. The CDR3 reads CASNPGGSSMNTEAFF. In DNA, the CDR3 is TGTGCCAGCAACCCAGGTGGCAGCTCAATGAACACTGAAGCTTTCTTT.

V gene TRBV29-1 combines with J gene TRBJ2-3; 12 bases are shared with TRBD2. CDR3 length: 15 residues. Per germline, CDR1 SQVTM and CDR2 ANQGSEA. V shed 6 bases, J shed 4 bases, and the junction held 8 bases outside the gene matches. The CDR3 DNA follows: TGCAGCGTACCCGCTAGCGGGAGGGCGTCAGATACGCAGTATTTT. Amino acids: CSVPASGRASDTQYF.

This chain links TRBV5-6 with TRBJ1-5, with 10 bases lining up with TRBD1. Per germline, CDR1 SGHDT and CDR2 YYEEEE. The trim removed 4 bases at V and 3 bases at J, leaving 4 bases unmatched. The CDR3 runs 15 residues. CDR3: CASSVTGGYNQPQHF. CDR3 nucleotides: TGTGCCAGCAGCGTGACAGGGGGCTACAATCAGCCCCAGCATTTT.